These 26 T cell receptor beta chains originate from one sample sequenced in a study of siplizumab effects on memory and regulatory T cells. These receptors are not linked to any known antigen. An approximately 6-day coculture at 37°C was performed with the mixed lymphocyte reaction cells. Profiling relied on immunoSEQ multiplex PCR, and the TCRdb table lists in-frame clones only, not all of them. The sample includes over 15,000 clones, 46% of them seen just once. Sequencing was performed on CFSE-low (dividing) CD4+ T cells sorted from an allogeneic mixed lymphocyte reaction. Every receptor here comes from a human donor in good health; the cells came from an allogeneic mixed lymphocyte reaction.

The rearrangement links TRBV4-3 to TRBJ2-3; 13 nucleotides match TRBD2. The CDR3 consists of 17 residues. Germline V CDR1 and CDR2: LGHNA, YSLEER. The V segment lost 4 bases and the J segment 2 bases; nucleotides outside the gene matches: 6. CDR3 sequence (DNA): TGCGCCAGCAGCCGAACCGGGACTAGCGGGGTCACAGATACGCAGTATTTT. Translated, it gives CASSRTGTSGVTDTQYF.

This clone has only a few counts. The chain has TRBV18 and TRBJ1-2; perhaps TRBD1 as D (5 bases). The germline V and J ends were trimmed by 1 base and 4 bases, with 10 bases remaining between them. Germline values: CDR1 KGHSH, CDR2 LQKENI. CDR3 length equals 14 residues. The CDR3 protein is CASSPLRESYGYTF. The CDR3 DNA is TGTGCCAGCTCACCACTCAGGGAGAGCTATGGCTACACCTTC.

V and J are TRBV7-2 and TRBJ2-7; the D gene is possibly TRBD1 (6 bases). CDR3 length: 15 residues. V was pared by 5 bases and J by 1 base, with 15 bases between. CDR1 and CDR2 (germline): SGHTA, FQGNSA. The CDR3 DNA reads TGTGCCAGCAGCCGAACCCGAGGGGGATCCTACGAGCAGTACTTC. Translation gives CASSRTRGGSYEQYF. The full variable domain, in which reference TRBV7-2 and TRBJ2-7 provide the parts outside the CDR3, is GAGVSQSPSNKVTEKGKDVELRCDPISGHTALYWYRQSLGQGLEFLIYFQGNSAPDKSGLPSDRFSAERTGGSVSTLTIQRTQQEDSAVYLCASSRTRGGSYEQYFGPGTRLTVT.

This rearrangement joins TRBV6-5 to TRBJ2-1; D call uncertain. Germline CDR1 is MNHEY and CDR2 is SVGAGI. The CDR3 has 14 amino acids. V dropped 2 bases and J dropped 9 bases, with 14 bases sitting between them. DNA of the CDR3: TGTGCCAGCAGTTACCGTCTCATTGAGAGTGAGCAGTTCTTC. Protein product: CASSYRLIESEQFF.

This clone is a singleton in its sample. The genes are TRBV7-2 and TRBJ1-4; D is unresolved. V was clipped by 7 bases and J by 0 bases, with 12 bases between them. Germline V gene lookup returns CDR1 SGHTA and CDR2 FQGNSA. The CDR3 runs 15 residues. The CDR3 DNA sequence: TGTGCCAGCACCCCTAACCTTGCAACTAATGAAAAACTGTTTTTT. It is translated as CASTPNLATNEKLFF.

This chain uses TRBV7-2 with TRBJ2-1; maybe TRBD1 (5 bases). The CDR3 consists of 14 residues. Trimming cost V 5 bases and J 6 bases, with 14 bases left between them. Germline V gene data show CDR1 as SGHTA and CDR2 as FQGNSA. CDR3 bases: TGTGCCAGCAGCCCCCAGGGCGGCAGCAATGAGCAGTTCTTC. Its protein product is CASSPQGGSNEQFF.

The CDR3 loop reads CASSPTSGDVSAFF. CDR3 DNA sequence: TGTGCCAGCAGCCCAACCTCGGGGGACGTCAGTGCTTTCTTT. The chain recombines TRBV6-5 with TRBJ1-1; TRBD1 might be the D (5 bases). From germline, CDR1 is MNHEY and CDR2 SVGAGI. The V and J ends lost 6 bases and 11 bases respectively, with 22 bases between them. The CDR3 sequence is 14 residues long.

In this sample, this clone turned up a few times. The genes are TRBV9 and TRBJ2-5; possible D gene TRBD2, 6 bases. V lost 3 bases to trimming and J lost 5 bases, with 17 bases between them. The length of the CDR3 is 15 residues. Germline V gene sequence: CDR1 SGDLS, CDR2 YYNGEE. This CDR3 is CASSASTGTWETQYF. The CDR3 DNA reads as TGTGCCAGCAGCGCCTCGACTGGGACTTGGGAGACCCAGTACTTC.

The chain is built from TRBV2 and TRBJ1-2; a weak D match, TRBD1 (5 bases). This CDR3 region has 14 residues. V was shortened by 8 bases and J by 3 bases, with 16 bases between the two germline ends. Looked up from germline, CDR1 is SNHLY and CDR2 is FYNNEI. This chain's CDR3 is CASLSGTLDYGYTF. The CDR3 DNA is TGTGCCAGCTTGTCCGGGACTCTCGACTATGGCTACACCTTC.

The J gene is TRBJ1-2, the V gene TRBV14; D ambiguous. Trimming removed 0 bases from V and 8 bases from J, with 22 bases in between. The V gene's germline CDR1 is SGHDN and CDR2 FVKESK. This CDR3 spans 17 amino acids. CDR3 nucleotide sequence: TGTGCCAGCAGCCAAGATCGGAGTTGGGGTTCAGAGGGCGGCTACACCTTC. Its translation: CASSQDRSWGSEGGYTF.

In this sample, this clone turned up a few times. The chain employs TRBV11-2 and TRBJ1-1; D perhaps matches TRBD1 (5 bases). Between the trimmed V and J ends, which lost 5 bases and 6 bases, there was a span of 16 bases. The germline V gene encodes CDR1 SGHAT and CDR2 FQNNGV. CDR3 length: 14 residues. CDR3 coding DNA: TGTGCCAGCAGCCCCACCGGGACTCCTTCTGAAGCTTTCTTT. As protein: CASSPTGTPSEAFF.

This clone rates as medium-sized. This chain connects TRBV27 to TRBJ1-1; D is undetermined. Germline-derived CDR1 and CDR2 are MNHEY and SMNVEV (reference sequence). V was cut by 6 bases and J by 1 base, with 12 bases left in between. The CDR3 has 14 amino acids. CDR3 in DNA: TGTGCCAGCAGGGTATTGGGAGAGAACACTGAAGCTTTCTTT. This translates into CASRVLGENTEAFF.

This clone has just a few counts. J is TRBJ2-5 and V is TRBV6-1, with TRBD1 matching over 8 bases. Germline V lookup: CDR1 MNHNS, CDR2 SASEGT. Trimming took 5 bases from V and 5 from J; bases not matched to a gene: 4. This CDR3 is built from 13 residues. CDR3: CASSSGDRETQYF. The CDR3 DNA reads TGTGCCAGCAGTTCGGGGGACAGGGAGACCCAGTACTTC.

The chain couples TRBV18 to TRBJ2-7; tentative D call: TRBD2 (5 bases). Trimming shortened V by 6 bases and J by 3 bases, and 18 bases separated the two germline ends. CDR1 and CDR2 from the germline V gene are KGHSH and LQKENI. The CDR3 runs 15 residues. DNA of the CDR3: TGTGCCAGCTCCGGGGTTTTGGGTGGAGGCTACGAGCAGTACTTC. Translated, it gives CASSGVLGGGYEQYF.

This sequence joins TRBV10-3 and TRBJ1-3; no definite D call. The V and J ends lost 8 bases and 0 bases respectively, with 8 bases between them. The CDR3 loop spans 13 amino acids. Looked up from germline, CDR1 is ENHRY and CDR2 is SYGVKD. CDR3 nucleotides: TGTGCCATCGTAAAAGACTCTGGAAACACCATATATTTT. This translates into CAIVKDSGNTIYF.

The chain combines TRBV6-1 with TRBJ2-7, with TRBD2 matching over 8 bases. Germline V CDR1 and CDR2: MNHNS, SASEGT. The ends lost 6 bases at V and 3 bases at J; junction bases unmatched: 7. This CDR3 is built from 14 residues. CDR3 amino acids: CASRRSGGDYEQYF. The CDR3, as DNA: TGTGCCAGCAGAAGGAGCGGGGGAGACTACGAGCAGTACTTC.

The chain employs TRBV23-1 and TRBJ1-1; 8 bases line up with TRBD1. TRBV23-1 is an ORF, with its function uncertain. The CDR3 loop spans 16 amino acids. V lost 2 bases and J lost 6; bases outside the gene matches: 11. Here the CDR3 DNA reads TGCGCCAGCAGTCAACGATGGACAGGGAGCACCTCTGAAGCTTTCTTT. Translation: CASSQRWTGSTSEAFF.

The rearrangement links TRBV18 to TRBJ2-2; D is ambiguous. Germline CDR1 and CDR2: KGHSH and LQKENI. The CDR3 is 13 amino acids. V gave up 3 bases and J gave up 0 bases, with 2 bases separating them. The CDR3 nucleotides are TGTGCCAGCTCACCTCCGAACACCGGGGAGCTGTTTTTT. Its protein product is CASSPPNTGELFF.

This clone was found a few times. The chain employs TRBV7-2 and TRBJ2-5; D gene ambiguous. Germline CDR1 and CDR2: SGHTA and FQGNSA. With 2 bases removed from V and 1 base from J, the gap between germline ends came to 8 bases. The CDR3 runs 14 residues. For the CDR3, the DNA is TGTGCCAGCAGCTTATCGCCGGCCCAAGAGACCCAGTACTTC. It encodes CASSLSPAQETQYF.

CDR3 sequence reads: CASGRAGAIYEQYF. The CDR3 DNA sequence: TGTGCCAGCGGGCGCGCAGGGGCCATCTACGAGCAGTACTTC. The rearrangement links TRBV28 to TRBJ2-7; a possible D gene is TRBD1 (6 bases). The CDR3 contains 14 residues. Looked up from germline, CDR1 is MDHEN and CDR2 is SYDVKM. Trimming took 8 bases from V and 3 from J, leaving 17 bases between them.

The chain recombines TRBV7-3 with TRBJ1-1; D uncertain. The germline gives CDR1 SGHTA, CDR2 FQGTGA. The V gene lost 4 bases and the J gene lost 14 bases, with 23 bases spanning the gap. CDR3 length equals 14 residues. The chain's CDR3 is CASSSPATLPKIFF. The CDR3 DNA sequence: TGTGCCAGCAGCTCCCCGGCCACCCTCCCCAAAATCTTCTTT.

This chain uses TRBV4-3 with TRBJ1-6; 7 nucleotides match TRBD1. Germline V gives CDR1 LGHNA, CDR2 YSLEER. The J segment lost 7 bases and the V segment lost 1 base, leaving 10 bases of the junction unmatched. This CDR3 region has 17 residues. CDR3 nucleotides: TGCGCCAGCAGCCAAGTTCCTGCACGGACAGGCAATTCACCCCTCCACTTT. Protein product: CASSQVPARTGNSPLHF.

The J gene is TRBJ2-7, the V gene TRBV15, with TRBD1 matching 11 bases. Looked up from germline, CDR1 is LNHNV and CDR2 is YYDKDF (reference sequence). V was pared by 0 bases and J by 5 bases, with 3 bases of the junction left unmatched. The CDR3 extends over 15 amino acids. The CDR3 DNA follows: TGTGCCACCAGCAGAGATCCGGGACAGGGGGACGAGCAGTACTTC. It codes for CATSRDPGQGDEQYF. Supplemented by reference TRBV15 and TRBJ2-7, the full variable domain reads DAMVIQNPRYQVTQFGKPVTLSCSQTLNHNVMYWYQQKSSQAPKLLFHYYDKDFNNEADTPDNFQSRRPNTSFCFLDIRSPGLGDTAMYLCATSRDPGQGDEQYFGPGTRLTVT.

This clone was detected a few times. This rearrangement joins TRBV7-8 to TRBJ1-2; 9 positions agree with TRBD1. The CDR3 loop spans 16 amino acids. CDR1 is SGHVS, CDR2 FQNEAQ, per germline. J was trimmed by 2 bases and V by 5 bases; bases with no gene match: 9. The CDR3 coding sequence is TGTGCCAGCAGCCTATTGGGACAGGGAGGGAACTATGGCTACACCTTC. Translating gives CASSLLGQGGNYGYTF.

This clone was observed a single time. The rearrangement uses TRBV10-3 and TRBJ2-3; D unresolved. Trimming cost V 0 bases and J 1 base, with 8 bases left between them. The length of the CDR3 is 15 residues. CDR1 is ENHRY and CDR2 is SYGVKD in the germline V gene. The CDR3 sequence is CAISESSAGTDTQYF. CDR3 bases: TGTGCCATCAGTGAGTCGTCGGCTGGCACAGATACGCAGTATTTT.

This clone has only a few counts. CDR3 in amino acids: CASSWGPDTQYF. The DNA for the CDR3 is TGTGCCAGCAGCTGGGGTCCAGATACGCAGTATTTT. J is TRBJ2-3 and V is TRBV5-4, with D unresolved. The V gene's germline CDR1 is SGHNT and CDR2 YYREEE (reference sequence). The CDR3 totals 12 residues. The ends were cut back, 3 bases at V and 4 bases at J, with 6 bases in the middle. The complete variable domain, with remaining parts taken from reference TRBV5-4 and TRBJ2-3, reads ETGVTQSPTHLIKTRGQQVTLRCSSQSGHNTVSWYQQALGQGPQFIFQYYREEENGRGNFPPRFSGLQFPNYSSELNVNALELDDSALYLCASSWGPDTQYFGPGTRLTVL.